The sequence of this T cell receptor beta chain was determined in a study of control samples from healthy donors and cancer patients. Sequencing was performed with immunoSEQ multiplex PCR; in TCRdb, only in-frame clones are kept and a portion is missing. Among some 70,000 clones listed, more than 80% were seen once. This receptor was obtained from a man between 60 and 75 years old in good health. Sequencing was done on a sample of blood.

CDR3 protein: CASSAAGTRTVNNEQFF. The CDR3 region has the DNA TGTGCCAGCAGCGCGGCCGGGACAAGAACCGTGAACAATGAGCAGTTCTTC. The chain joins TRBV9 to TRBJ2-1, with D possibly matching TRBD1 (6 bases). The germline CDR1 and CDR2 sequences are SGDLS and YYNGEE. Between the trimmed V and J ends, which lost 3 bases and 5 bases, there was a span of 21 bases. CDR3 length: 17 amino acids.